The T cell receptor (beta chain) described here comes from a study of monozygotic twins with inflammatory bowel disease. TCRdb reprocessed the 5' RACE reads, keeping one entry per CDR3 protein, no DNA. The table lists 190,000 or so distinct CDR3 sequences. Worth noting for this clonotype: Its antigen is unidentified.

Study findings and constraints: Patient repertoire variability may have increased through differing immunosuppressive treatments. IBD patients exhibited fewer clonotypes shared with other individuals than healthy twins, particularly with disease activity.

Germline values: CDR1 SEHNR, CDR2 FQNEAQ (reference sequence). CDR3 length equals 13 residues. The receptor comes from a human donor with ulcerative colitis or Crohn's disease, or a healthy co-twin of an affected twin (not recorded which). The rearrangement joins TRBV7-9 to TRBJ2-7. Sequenced input: blood. CDR3 region: CASSDRSSYEQYF.